This T cell receptor (beta chain) was sequenced for a study of blood T cell repertoires in COVID-19. The overall study: PBMCs, B-cell-depleted T cells, or T cells provided the cDNA or gDNA that made up the material.

TCRdb's copy holds only in-frame clones and misses some; the assay was immunoSEQ multiplex PCR. This table holds just under 55,000 clones, 85% to 95% found once. CDR1 is KGHSY, CDR2 FQNENV, per germline. This CDR3 region has 15 residues. Trimming at V came to 0 bases and at J to 7 bases, leaving 6 bases not matched to a gene. V and J are TRBV16 and TRBJ2-3; TRBD2 matches at 8 bases. This TCR was sampled from a man aged 45-65 years with acute or convalescent COVID-19. Sequencing input: peripheral blood. The CDR3 sequence: CASSQSSSGRNTQYF. The CDR3 bases are TGTGCCAGCAGCCAATCTTCGAGCGGGAGAAATACGCAGTATTTT.